Each of the 28 T cell receptor beta chains below was sequenced from the same sample in a study of blood T cells in healthy people across ages. For the second PCR, which ran for roughly 6 to 11 cycles, a sample-barcoded 5' primer and a J-beta primer mix were used. Each CDR3 protein gets one entry after TCRdb re-called the 5' RACE reads with MiXCR. The repertoire holds about 1.6 million distinct CDR3 sequences, with 34% as singletons. The sequencing input was blood. These receptors were collected from a woman aged 25 to 39 in good health.

This clonotype was counted many times. The chain has TRBV20-1 and TRBJ2-6; D perhaps matches TRBD2 (5 bases). The CDR3 runs to 14 residues. The V and J ends lost 4 bases and 1 base respectively, with 8 bases between them. CDR1 is DFQATT and CDR2 is SNEGSKA in the germline V gene (reference sequence). CDR3 nucleotide sequence: TGCAGTGCTACTTCGGGGTCTGGGGCCAACGTCCTGACTTTC. Translating it yields CSATSGSGANVLTF.

This clonotype turned up a few times. V gene TRBV7-3 combines with J gene TRBJ1-2, with D unclear. V gave up 8 bases and J gave up 3 bases, with 10 bases separating them. The CDR3 runs 12 residues. CDR1 is SGHTA and CDR2 is FQGTGA in the germline V gene. The CDR3 DNA is TGTGCCAGCTGGGAGGGAGACTATGGCTACACCTTC. Its protein is CASWEGDYGYTF.

The V call is TRBV29-1, the J call TRBJ1-2, with 7 bases matching TRBD1. CDR1 is SQVTM and CDR2 is ANQGSEA in the germline V gene. The CDR3 is 15 residues long. J gave up 2 bases and V 3 bases, and 9 bases lay outside the gene matches. DNA of the CDR3: TGCAGCGTTGAGTCAGGGGGGTCAGTAAACTATGGCTACACCTTC. Encoded protein: CSVESGGSVNYGYTF. The full variable domain, in which reference TRBV29-1 and TRBJ1-2 provide the parts outside the CDR3, is SAVISQKPSRDICQRGTSLTIQCQVDSQVTMMFWYRQQPGQSLTLIATANQGSEATYESGFVIDKFPISRPNLTFSTLTVSNMSPEDSSIYLCSVESGGSVNYGYTFGSGTRLTVV.

The J gene is TRBJ2-5, the V gene TRBV20-1; TRBD1 matches 9 bases. The J call is in doubt because the DNA end fits TRBJ2-7 better. CDR1 DFQATT and CDR2 SNEGSKA come from the germline V gene (reference sequence). This CDR3 comprises 13 residues. The CDR3 bases are TGCAGTGCTTTCCGGGACAGGGATTACGAGCAGTACTTC. Translated: CSAFRDRDYEQYF.

This clonotype was counted a few times. The chain recombines TRBV5-1 with TRBJ1-2, with unresolved D. The V gene's germline CDR1 is SGHRS and CDR2 YFSETQ. Trimming left V 2 bases short and J 0 bases short, with 8 bases between. The CDR3 spans 14 residues. Here the CDR3 DNA reads TGCGCCAGCAGCTTTACGTCCTCTAACTATGGCTACACCTTC. Its translation is CASSFTSSNYGYTF.

This sequence joins TRBV11-2 and TRBJ2-5; the match to TRBD2 covers 7 bases. Losses at the gene ends were 1 base for V and 7 bases for J; bases not matched to a gene: 6. From germline, CDR1 is SGHAT and CDR2 FQNNGV. This CDR3 region has 14 residues. In DNA form, the CDR3 reads TGTGCCAGCAGCTTAGTTAGGGCTAGCGGGACCCAGTACTTC. It specifies CASSLVRASGTQYF.

This clonotype turned up a few times. The gene calls are TRBV6-2 or TRBV6-3 and TRBJ2-3, with D perhaps TRBD1 (5 bases). Germline-derived CDR1 and CDR2 are MNHEY and SVGEGT. Trimming stripped 2 bases from V and 0 bases from J, with 9 bases between. This CDR3 comprises 15 residues. CDR3 DNA: TGTGCCAGCAGTTACGTCAGGGCTAGCACAGATACGCAGTATTTT. This translates into CASSYVRASTDTQYF.

The gene calls are TRBV9 and TRBJ2-5; maybe TRBD1 (6 bases). The CDR3 is 14 residues long. Trimming removed 0 bases at V and 5 bases at J, with 11 bases between. Germline V gene data show CDR1 as SGDLS and CDR2 as YYNGEE. This chain's CDR3 is CASSVAQGWETQYF. CDR3 DNA: TGTGCCAGCAGCGTAGCACAGGGATGGGAGACCCAGTACTTC. The whole variable domain, remainder taken from reference TRBV9 and TRBJ2-5, is DSGVTQTPKHLITATGQRVTLRCSPRSGDLSVYWYQQSLDQGLQFLIQYYNGEERAKGNILERFSAQQFPDLHSELNLSSLELGDSALYFCASSVAQGWETQYFGPGTRLLVL.

The V and J genes are TRBV7-9 and TRBJ1-4; no reliable D call. CDR3 length equals 15 residues. With 1 base removed from V and 2 bases from J, the gap between germline ends came to 8 bases. Germline V gene data show CDR1 as SEHNR and CDR2 as FQNEAQ (reference sequence). The CDR3 region has the DNA TGTGCCAGCAGCTTAGAGGAGTGGACTAATGAAAAACTGTTTTTT. Its translation is CASSLEEWTNEKLFF.

The chain has TRBV20-1 and TRBJ2-3; TRBD2 matches 8 bases. With V trimmed by 2 bases and J by 2 bases, 6 bases remained unmatched. Germline CDR1 reads DFQATT; CDR2 reads SNEGSKA (reference sequence). This CDR3 has 15 residues. This CDR3 is CSARHPGGATDTQYF. For the CDR3, the DNA is TGCAGTGCTAGACACCCCGGGGGGGCCACAGATACGCAGTATTTT.

The chain couples TRBV9 to TRBJ1-1; no clear D. This CDR3 has 16 amino acids. Germline assignment: CDR1 SGDLS and CDR2 YYNGEE. Trimming stripped 0 bases from V and 1 base from J, with 13 bases between. CDR3 DNA sequence: TGTGCCAGCAGCGTAGGGGAGGGTGTGGGGAACACTGAAGCTTTCTTT. Its protein is CASSVGEGVGNTEAFF.

With regard to this clonotype: The junction departs from the called germline gene at one end, perhaps through a read error. The rearrangement joins TRBV9 to TRBJ2-1; D unresolved. This CDR3 contains 11 residues. Germline V gene sequence: CDR1 SGDLS, CDR2 YYNGEE. The CDR3 DNA sequence: TGTGCCGGCAGCGTAGACTGCGAGCAGTTCTTC. Translation gives CAGSVDCEQFF.

The rearrangement uses TRBV29-1 and TRBJ1-4; 7 nucleotides match TRBD1. This CDR3 spans 13 amino acids. Germline CDR1 and CDR2: SQVTM and ANQGSEA. Losses at the gene ends were 4 bases for V and 5 bases for J; bases not matched to a gene: 4. Here the CDR3 DNA reads TGCAGCGTTGCGGGACAGAGAAATGAAAAACTGTTTTTT. Amino acid sequence: CSVAGQRNEKLFF.

This clonotype was detected only a few times. Since a much larger clone is just one base distant, this may be a read error. The V gene is TRBV6-1, the J gene TRBJ1-2; D remains ambiguous. The CDR3 covers 13 residues. Trimming removed 5 bases from V and 6 bases from J, with 13 bases in between. CDR1 is MNHNS and CDR2 is SASEGT in the germline V gene. The CDR3 DNA is TGTGCCAGCAGTTTAGGGCAGTGGGATGGCTACACCTTC. Translation gives CASSLGQWDGYTF.

This rearrangement joins TRBV4-2 to TRBJ2-1, with D perhaps TRBD1 (6 bases). The CDR3 is 16 residues long. Between the trimmed V and J ends, which lost 0 bases and 4 bases, there was a span of 13 bases. Per germline, CDR1 LGHNA and CDR2 YNFKEQ. CDR3 nucleotides: TGTGCCAGCAGCCAAGATTCGCTGGGGGCGTACAATGAGCAGTTCTTC. It codes for CASSQDSLGAYNEQFF.

The V call is TRBV29-1, the J call TRBJ2-3; 16 positions agree with TRBD2. J gave up 4 bases and V 8 bases, and 3 bases lay outside the gene matches. This CDR3 has 14 residues. The germline CDR1 and CDR2 sequences are SQVTM and ANQGSEA. Here the CDR3 DNA reads TGCAGCACGGGACTAGCGGGAGGGGCAGATACGCAGTATTTT. Its protein is CSTGLAGGADTQYF.

The chain is built from TRBV6-6 and TRBJ1-1; the D is unclear. The germline V and J ends were trimmed by 0 bases and 5 bases, with 13 bases remaining between them. The germline gives CDR1 MNHNY, CDR2 SVGAGI (reference sequence). The CDR3 covers 15 residues. For the CDR3, the DNA is TGTGCCAGCAGTTACTCGTTTTCCGGGGTTACTGAAGCTTTCTTT. Amino acid sequence: CASSYSFSGVTEAFF.

This clonotype has only a few counts. V usage is TRBV20-1 and J usage is TRBJ1-2; D perhaps matches TRBD1 (5 bases). The CDR3 extends over 11 amino acids. The germline V gene has CDR1 DFQATT and CDR2 SNEGSKA (reference sequence). V was trimmed by 5 bases and J by 3 bases, leaving 7 bases between them. The CDR3 DNA reads TGCAGTGCTGGGACTTACTATGGCTACACCTTC. This encodes CSAGTYYGYTF.

This clonotype was detected only a few times. V and J are TRBV6-1 and TRBJ2-5, with D perhaps TRBD1 or TRBD2 (6 bases each). The V end lost 4 bases, the J end lost 11 bases, and 32 bases lay between the germline ends. Germline lookup yields CDR1 MNHNS and CDR2 SASEGT. The CDR3 spans 18 residues. The CDR3 spells CASSGGGQGPSFLWEQYF. DNA for the CDR3: TGTGCCAGCAGTGGAGGAGGGCAGGGGCCCTCTTTTTTGTGGGAGCAGTACTTC.

The rearrangement uses TRBV20-1 and TRBJ2-2, with unresolved D. The CDR3 totals 12 residues. The germline V and J ends were trimmed by 0 bases and 7 bases, with 6 bases remaining between them. Germline CDR1 and CDR2: DFQATT and SNEGSKA (reference sequence). CDR3 protein: CSAREISGELFF. CDR3 DNA sequence: TGCAGTGCTAGAGAGATTAGCGGGGAGCTGTTTTTT.

This clonotype has only a few counts. The J gene is TRBJ2-2, the V gene TRBV7-6, with TRBD2 identical over 16 bases. J gave up 5 bases and V 4 bases, and 7 bases lay outside the gene matches. The CDR3 runs 18 residues. Germline loops: CDR1 SGHVS, CDR2 FNYEAQ. The CDR3 reads CASSSGLAGGPQTGELFF. The CDR3 DNA is TGTGCCAGCAGCTCGGGACTAGCGGGAGGGCCTCAGACCGGGGAGCTGTTTTTT.

With regard to this clonotype: A single base separates this from a much larger clone, so it may be a read error. V is TRBV5-5 and J is TRBJ2-5; 7 nucleotides agree with TRBD1. Germline values: CDR1 SGHKS, CDR2 YYEKEE (reference sequence). The CDR3 extends over 14 amino acids. In DNA form, the CDR3 reads TGTGCCAGCAGCGGCCAGGGGGTTTGGGAGACCCGGTACTTC. Translation: CASSGQGVWETRYF.

This clonotype showed up many times. V usage is TRBV4-1 and J usage is TRBJ2-1; the match to TRBD2 covers 10 bases. This CDR3 contains 16 residues. V was pared by 4 bases and J by 3 bases, with 6 bases of the junction left unmatched. Looked up from germline, CDR1 is MGHRA and CDR2 is YSYEKL. Written as DNA, the CDR3 is TGCGCCAGCAGCCTATCTAGCGGGAGAGACTACAATGAGCAGTTCTTC. Translation: CASSLSSGRDYNEQFF.

V and J are TRBV7-9 and TRBJ1-1, with 7 bases matching TRBD1. The germline V gene has CDR1 SEHNR and CDR2 FQNEAQ (reference sequence). The CDR3 is made up of 15 amino acids. V was pared by 5 bases and J by 0 bases, with 6 bases of the junction left unmatched. The CDR3: CASSARRGLNTEAFF. CDR3 in DNA: TGTGCCAGCAGCGCCCGGAGGGGGCTGAACACTGAAGCTTTCTTT.

The V and J genes are TRBV30 and TRBJ1-1, with a possible D match to TRBD1 (5 bases). The CDR3 extends over 14 amino acids. Deletions cut 2 bases from V and 0 bases from J, with 10 bases between. CDR1 GTSNPN and CDR2 SVGIG come from the germline V gene (reference sequence). The CDR3 DNA follows: TGTGCCTGGAGTTCTAACAGGCTGAACACTGAAGCTTTCTTT. It codes for CAWSSNRLNTEAFF.

The V and J genes are TRBV3-1 and TRBJ1-2; a weak D match, TRBD1 (5 bases). Germline V lookup: CDR1 LGHDT, CDR2 YNNKEL (reference sequence). V was shortened by 5 bases and J by 6 bases, with 16 bases between the two germline ends. CDR3 length equals 14 residues. The CDR3 loop reads CASSYPGDRNGYTF. For the CDR3, the DNA is TGTGCCAGCAGCTACCCGGGGGATCGAAATGGCTACACCTTC.

Many counts were recorded for this clonotype. The rearrangement uses TRBV6-5 and TRBJ2-3; no definite D call. There are 14 residues in the CDR3. Germline values: CDR1 MNHEY, CDR2 SVGAGI. The V end lost 0 bases, the J end lost 5 bases, and 9 bases lay between the germline ends. CDR3 amino acids: CASSYSDEKDTQYF. As DNA, the CDR3 is TGTGCCAGCAGTTACTCGGACGAGAAAGATACGCAGTATTTT.

The chain combines TRBV6-5 with TRBJ2-1; 10 nucleotides line up with TRBD1. The CDR3 has 15 amino acids. J lost 5 bases, V lost 6 bases, and 7 bases had no gene match. Germline V lookup: CDR1 MNHEY, CDR2 SVGAGI. In DNA form, the CDR3 reads TGTGCCAGCAGGTCCGGGACAGGGGAACACAATGAGCAGTTCTTC. Amino acid sequence: CASRSGTGEHNEQFF.